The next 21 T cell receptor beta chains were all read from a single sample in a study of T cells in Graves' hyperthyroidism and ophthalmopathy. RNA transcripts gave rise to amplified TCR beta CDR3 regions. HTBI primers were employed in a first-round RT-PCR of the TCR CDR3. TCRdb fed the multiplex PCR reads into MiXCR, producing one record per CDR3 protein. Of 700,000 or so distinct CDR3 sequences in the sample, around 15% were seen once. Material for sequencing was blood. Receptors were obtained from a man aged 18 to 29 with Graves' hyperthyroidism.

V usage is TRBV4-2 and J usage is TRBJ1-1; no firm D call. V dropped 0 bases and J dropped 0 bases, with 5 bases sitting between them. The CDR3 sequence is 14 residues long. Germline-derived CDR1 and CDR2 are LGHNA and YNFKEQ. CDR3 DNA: TGTGCCAGCAGCCAAGAACAACTGAACACTGAAGCTTTCTTT. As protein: CASSQEQLNTEAFF.

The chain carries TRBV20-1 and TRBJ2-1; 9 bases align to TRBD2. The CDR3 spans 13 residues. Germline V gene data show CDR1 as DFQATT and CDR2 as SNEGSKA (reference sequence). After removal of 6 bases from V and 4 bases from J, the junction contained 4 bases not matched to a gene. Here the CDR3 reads CSAQTSGYNEQFF. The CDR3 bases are TGCAGTGCCCAGACTAGCGGTTACAATGAGCAGTTCTTC.

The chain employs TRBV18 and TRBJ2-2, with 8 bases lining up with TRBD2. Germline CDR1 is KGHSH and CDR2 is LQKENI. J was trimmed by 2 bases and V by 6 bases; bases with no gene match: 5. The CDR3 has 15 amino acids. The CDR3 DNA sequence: TGTGCCAGCTCCTCATGGACTAGCAACACCGGGGAGCTGTTTTTT. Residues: CASSSWTSNTGELFF.

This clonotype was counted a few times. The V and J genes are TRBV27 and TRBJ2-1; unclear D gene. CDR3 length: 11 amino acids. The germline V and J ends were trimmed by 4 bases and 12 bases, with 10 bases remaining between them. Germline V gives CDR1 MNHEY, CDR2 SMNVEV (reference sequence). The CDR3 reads CASSSPVAQFF. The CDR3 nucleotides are TGTGCCAGCAGTTCCCCCGTCGCGCAGTTCTTC.

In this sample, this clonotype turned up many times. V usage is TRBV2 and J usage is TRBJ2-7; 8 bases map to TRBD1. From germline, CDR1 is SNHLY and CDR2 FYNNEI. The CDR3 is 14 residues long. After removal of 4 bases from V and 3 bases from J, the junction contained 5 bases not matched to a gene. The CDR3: CASSVRTGLYEQYF. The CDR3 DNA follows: TGTGCCAGCAGTGTCCGGACAGGGCTCTACGAGCAGTACTTC.

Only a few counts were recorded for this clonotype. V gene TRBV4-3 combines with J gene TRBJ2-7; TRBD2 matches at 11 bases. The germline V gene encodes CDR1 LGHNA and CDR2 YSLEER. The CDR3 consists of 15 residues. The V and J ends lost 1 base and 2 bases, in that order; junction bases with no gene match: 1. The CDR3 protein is CASSQASGRPYEQYF. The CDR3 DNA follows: TGCGCCAGCAGCCAAGCTAGCGGGAGGCCCTACGAGCAGTACTTC.

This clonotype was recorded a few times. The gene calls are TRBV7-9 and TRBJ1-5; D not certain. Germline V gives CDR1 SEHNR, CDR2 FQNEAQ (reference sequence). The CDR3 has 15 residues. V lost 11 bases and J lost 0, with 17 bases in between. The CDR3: CASQKGEISNQPQHF. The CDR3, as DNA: TGTGCCTCACAAAAGGGAGAAATTAGCAATCAGCCCCAGCATTTT.

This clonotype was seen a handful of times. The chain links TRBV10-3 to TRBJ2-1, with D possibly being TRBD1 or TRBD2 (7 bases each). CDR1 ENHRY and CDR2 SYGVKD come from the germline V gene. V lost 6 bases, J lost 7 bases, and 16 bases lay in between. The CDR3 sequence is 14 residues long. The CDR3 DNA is TGTGCCATCAGCCCGGGTCAGGGGGGGAATGAGCAGTTCTTC. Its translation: CAISPGQGGNEQFF.

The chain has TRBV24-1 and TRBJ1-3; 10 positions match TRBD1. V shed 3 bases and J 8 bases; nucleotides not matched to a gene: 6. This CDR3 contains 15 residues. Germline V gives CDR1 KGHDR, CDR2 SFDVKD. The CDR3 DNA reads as TGTGCCACCAGTGATGCCCGGACAGGGGGAGACACCATATATTTT. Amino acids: CATSDARTGGDTIYF.

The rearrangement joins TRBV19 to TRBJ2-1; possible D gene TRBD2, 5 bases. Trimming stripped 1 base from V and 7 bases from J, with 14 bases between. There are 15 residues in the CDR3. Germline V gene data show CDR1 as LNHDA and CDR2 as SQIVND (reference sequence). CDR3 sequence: CASSIGSARGNEQFF. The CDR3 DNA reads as TGTGCCAGTAGTATAGGCAGCGCCCGAGGGAATGAGCAGTTCTTC.

For the CDR3, the DNA is TGCAGCGCGTGGGGAACCGGGGGGGACGGGGCCAACGTCCTGACTTTC. Its protein is CSAWGTGGDGANVLTF. This chain links TRBV29-1 with TRBJ2-6; 8 nucleotides align to TRBD2. Germline trimming cut 7 bases from V and 4 bases from J; bases unmatched to any gene: 12. The CDR3 consists of 16 residues. Germline V gene data show CDR1 as SQVTM and CDR2 as ANQGSEA.

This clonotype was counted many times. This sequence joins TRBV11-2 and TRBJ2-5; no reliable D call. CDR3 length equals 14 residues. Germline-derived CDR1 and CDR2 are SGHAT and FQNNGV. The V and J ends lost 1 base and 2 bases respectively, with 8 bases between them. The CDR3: CASSLVGLQETQYF. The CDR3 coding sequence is TGTGCCAGCAGCTTAGTAGGGTTACAAGAGACCCAGTACTTC.

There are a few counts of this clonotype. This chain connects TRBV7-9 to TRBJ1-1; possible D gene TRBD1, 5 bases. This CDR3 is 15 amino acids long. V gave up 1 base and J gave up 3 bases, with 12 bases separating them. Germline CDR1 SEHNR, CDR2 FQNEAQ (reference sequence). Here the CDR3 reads CASSLDGRVDTEAFF. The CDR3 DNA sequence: TGTGCCAGCAGCTTAGATGGCAGGGTAGACACTGAAGCTTTCTTT.

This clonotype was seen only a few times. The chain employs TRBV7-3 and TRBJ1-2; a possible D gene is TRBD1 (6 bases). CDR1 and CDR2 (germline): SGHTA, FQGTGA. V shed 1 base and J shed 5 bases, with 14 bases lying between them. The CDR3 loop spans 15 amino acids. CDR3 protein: CASSLSGGLGYGYTF. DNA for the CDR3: TGTGCCAGCAGCTTAAGCGGGGGGCTCGGTTATGGCTACACCTTC.

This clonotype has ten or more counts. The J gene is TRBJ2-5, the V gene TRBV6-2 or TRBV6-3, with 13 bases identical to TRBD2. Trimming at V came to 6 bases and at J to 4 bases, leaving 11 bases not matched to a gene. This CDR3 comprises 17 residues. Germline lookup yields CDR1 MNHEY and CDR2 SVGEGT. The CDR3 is CASRRTSGSHQGETQYF. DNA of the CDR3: TGTGCCAGCAGACGGACTAGCGGGAGTCACCAAGGAGAGACCCAGTACTTC.

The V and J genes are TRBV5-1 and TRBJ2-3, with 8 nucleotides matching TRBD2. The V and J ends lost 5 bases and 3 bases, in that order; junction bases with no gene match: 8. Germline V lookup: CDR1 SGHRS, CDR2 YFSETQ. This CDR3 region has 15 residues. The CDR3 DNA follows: TGCGCCAGCAGTTCCGGGACTAGTGAGACAGATACGCAGTATTTT. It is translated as CASSSGTSETDTQYF.

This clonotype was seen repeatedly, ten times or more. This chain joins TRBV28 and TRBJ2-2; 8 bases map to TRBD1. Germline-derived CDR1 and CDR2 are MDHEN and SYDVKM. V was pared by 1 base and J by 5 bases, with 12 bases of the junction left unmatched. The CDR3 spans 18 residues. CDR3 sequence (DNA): TGTGCCAGCAGTTTATTGCCCATCTGGACAGGGCCAACCGGGGAGCTGTTTTTT. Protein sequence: CASSLLPIWTGPTGELFF.

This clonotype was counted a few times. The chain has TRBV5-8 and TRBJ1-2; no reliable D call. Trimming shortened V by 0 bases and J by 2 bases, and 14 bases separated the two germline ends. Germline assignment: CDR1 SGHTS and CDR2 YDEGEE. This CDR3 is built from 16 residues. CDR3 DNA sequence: TGTGCCAGCAGCTTGGGAGGAGGACGAGCGAACTATGGCTACACCTTC. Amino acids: CASSLGGGRANYGYTF.

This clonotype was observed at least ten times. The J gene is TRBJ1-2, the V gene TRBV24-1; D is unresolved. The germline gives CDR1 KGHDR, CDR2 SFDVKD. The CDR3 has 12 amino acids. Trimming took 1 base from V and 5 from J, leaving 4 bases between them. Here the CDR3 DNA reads TGTGCCACCAGTGATTTCGGGTATGGCTACACCTTC. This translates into CATSDFGYGYTF.

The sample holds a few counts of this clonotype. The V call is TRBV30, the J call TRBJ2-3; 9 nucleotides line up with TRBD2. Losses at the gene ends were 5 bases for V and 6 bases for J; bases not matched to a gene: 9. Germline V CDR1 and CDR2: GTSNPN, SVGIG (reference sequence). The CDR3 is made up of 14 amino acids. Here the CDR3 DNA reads TGTGCCTGGCGACTGGGACTAGCCGCGGATACGCAGTATTTT. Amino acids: CAWRLGLAADTQYF.

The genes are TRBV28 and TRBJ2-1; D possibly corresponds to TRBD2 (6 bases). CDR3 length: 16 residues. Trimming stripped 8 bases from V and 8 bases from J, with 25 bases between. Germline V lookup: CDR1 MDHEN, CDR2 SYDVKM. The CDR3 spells CASLPRERRGADEQFF. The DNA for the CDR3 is TGTGCCAGCCTTCCTCGGGAGCGGAGAGGAGCGGATGAGCAGTTCTTC. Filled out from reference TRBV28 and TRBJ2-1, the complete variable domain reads DVKVTQSSRYLVKRTGEKVFLECVQDMDHENMFWYRQDPGLGLRLIYFSYDVKMKEKGDIPEGYSVSREKKERFSLILESASTNQTSMYLCASLPRERRGADEQFFGPGTRLTVL.